This record concerns one T cell receptor (beta chain) sequence. The length of the CDR3 is 14 residues. Germline CDR1 is SNHLY and CDR2 is FYNNEI. Trimming took off 11 bases at V and 7 bases at J, with 21 bases between the two ends. The data were taken from a study of cytomegalovirus exposure and HLA in healthy donors. PCR used 60 Vbeta primers and 13 Jbeta primers. In the authors' workflow: Later work found 80 million or so unique TCR beta chains, with some 11 million shared. Produced via immunoSEQ multiplex PCR; TCRdb's table is partial and in-frame only. V, J and clone size were drawn from that table, and D and trimming were deduced from the DNA. The profile shows tens of thousands of clones, approximately 70% of them singletons. Donors had nominal health at sampling but likely had unrecorded immune exposures.

The gene calls are TRBV2 and TRBJ2-1; TRBD2 might be the D (6 bases). This sequence originates from a woman aged 45-65 years in good health and CMV-seropositive. Sequenced input: PBMCs. In DNA, the CDR3 is TGTGCCCACGAGGTCGTAGCGGTACTTAATGAGCAGTTCTTC. Translating it yields CAHEVVAVLNEQFF.